This T cell receptor beta chain emerged from a study of CD8 T cells in ankylosing spondylitis. TCRdb passed the 5' RACE reads through MiXCR, listing each CDR3 protein once. The data contain fewer than 500,000 distinct CDR3 sequences, about 20% of them singletons. CDR3 length equals 15 residues. V lost 1 base, J lost 6 bases, and 7 bases stayed unmatched. Germline V CDR1 and CDR2: GTSNPN, SVGIG (reference sequence). Overall study results and limits: In ankylosing spondylitis blood, a motif of eight highly homologous TCR beta variants appeared characteristic. Researchers report that disease-linked clones proved CD8+ and relatively rare in peripheral blood. The study looked at matched synovial fluid samples from ankylosing spondylitis patients. Disease-linked clones were reported to be significantly enriched there.

A note on this clonotype: Its target is unknown.

This chain connects TRBV30 to TRBJ1-4, with 8 positions matching TRBD1. The sequence came from a male donor with ankylosing spondylitis. Material: blood, either unsorted or a sorted T cell fraction (not recorded which). CDR3 sequence: CAWSGTGRLHEKLFF. Here the CDR3 DNA reads TGTGCCTGGAGTGGGACAGGGCGCTTGCATGAAAAACTGTTTTTT.